The 16 T cell receptor beta chains below were found in one sample sequenced in a study of blood T cell repertoires in COVID-19. Assay used: immunoSEQ multiplex PCR; TCRdb lists only in-frame clones, some missing. The table has 68,000 or so clones, 80% to 90% seen once; the top ten hold 2.5% to 3%. Source material: peripheral blood. The receptors here all came from a man over 45 with acute or convalescent COVID-19.

This sequence joins TRBV6-6 and TRBJ2-7, with 11 bases fitting TRBD1. CDR1 and CDR2 (germline): MNHNY, SVGAGI (reference sequence). CDR3 length: 14 residues. After removal of 4 bases from V and 7 bases from J, the junction contained 6 bases not matched to a gene. This chain's CDR3 is CASSLGQGAGEQYV. The CDR3 nucleotides are TGTGCCAGCAGTTTAGGACAGGGGGCTGGTGAGCAGTACGTC.

This clone was counted once. In nucleotides, the CDR3 is TGTGCCACCAGTGTTTCGCCGGGACTAGCGGGAGAGAATGAGCAGTTCTTC. Amino acid sequence: CATSVSPGLAGENEQFF. The chain links TRBV24-1 to TRBJ2-1; 14 nucleotides line up with TRBD2. Germline V gene data show CDR1 as KGHDR and CDR2 as SFDVKD. Trimming took 5 bases from V and 7 from J; bases not matched to a gene: 9. The CDR3 has 17 amino acids.

J is TRBJ2-3 and V is TRBV6-2 or TRBV6-3, with no clear D. The CDR3 sequence is 11 residues long. Trimming took off 2 bases at V and 9 bases at J, with 6 bases between the two ends. The germline CDR1 and CDR2 sequences are MNHEY and SVGEGT. CDR3 DNA sequence: TGTGCCAGCAGTTACGAGTACACGCAGTATTTT. It translates to CASSYEYTQYF.

This clone was recorded once. The chain uses TRBV7-9 and TRBJ2-1; weak D call: TRBD2 (6 bases). Trimming took 5 bases from V and 8 from J, leaving 10 bases between them. CDR1 is SEHNR, CDR2 FQNEAQ, per germline (reference sequence). CDR3 length equals 12 residues. CDR3 loop: CASSAGTYEQFF. CDR3 sequence (DNA): TGTGCCAGCAGCGCGGGGACTTATGAGCAGTTCTTC.

This clone has only one observation. In DNA form, the CDR3 reads TGTGCCAGCAGTGCCGACAGGGTAGGGGATGAAAAACTGTTTTTT. Translated: CASSADRVGDEKLFF. The gene calls are TRBV2 and TRBJ1-4; the match to TRBD1 covers 7 bases. The CDR3 loop spans 15 amino acids. J lost 6 bases, V lost 4 bases, and 8 bases had no gene match. The germline V gene has CDR1 SNHLY and CDR2 FYNNEI. The complete variable domain, with remaining parts taken from reference TRBV2 and TRBJ1-4, reads EPEVTQTPSHQVTQMGQEVILRCVPISNHLYFYWYRQILGQKVEFLVSFYNNEISEKSEIFDDQFSVERPDGSNFTLKIRSTKLEDSAMYFCASSADRVGDEKLFFGSGTQLSVL.

The chain combines TRBV5-5 with TRBJ1-5; no firm D call. Trimming took 4 bases from V and 0 from J, leaving 17 bases between them. Per germline, CDR1 SGHKS and CDR2 YYEKEE (reference sequence). This CDR3 is 17 amino acids long. CDR3 sequence: CASSSGVMGYSNQPQHF. CDR3 sequence (DNA): TGTGCCAGCAGCAGCGGTGTTATGGGGTATAGCAATCAGCCCCAGCATTTT.

By share of the sample, this clone is medium-sized. The chain combines TRBV5-4 with TRBJ1-1, with D possibly being TRBD1 (5 bases). The CDR3 is 13 residues long. V was pared by 0 bases and J by 7 bases, with 10 bases between. Germline V gene sequence: CDR1 SGHNT, CDR2 YYREEE (reference sequence). The CDR3 protein is CASSLGGTGEAFF. CDR3 in DNA: TGTGCCAGCAGCTTGGGTGGTACAGGTGAAGCTTTCTTT. Using reference TRBV5-4 and TRBJ1-1 for the parts outside the CDR3, the full variable domain is ETGVTQSPTHLIKTRGQQVTLRCSSQSGHNTVSWYQQALGQGPQFIFQYYREEENGRGNFPPRFSGLQFPNYSSELNVNALELDDSALYLCASSLGGTGEAFFGQGTRLTVV.

This chain uses TRBV9 with TRBJ2-3; TRBD2 agrees at 13 bases. CDR3 length: 17 residues. Per the germline V gene, CDR1 is SGDLS and CDR2 is YYNGEE. Trimming took 4 bases from V and 4 from J; bases not matched to a gene: 9. The CDR3 loop reads CASSSRTSGSFADTQYF. The DNA for the CDR3 is TGTGCCAGCAGCTCCAGGACTAGCGGGAGCTTTGCAGATACGCAGTATTTT.

The chain joins TRBV9 to TRBJ2-1; D call uncertain. The V end was cut by 3 bases, the J end by 5 bases, with 3 bases between. This CDR3 has 11 residues. Germline V gene data show CDR1 as SGDLS and CDR2 as YYNGEE. CDR3 sequence: CASSDNNEQFF. The CDR3 DNA sequence: TGTGCCAGCAGCGACAACAATGAGCAGTTCTTC.

The rearrangement joins TRBV4-3 to TRBJ2-1, with 13 positions matching TRBD2. CDR1 is LGHNA, CDR2 YSLEER, per germline. There are 17 residues in the CDR3. J gave up 7 bases and V 1 base, and 7 bases lay outside the gene matches. CDR3 protein: CASSQGRGLAGRNEQFF. CDR3 DNA sequence: TGCGCCAGCAGCCAAGGCCGGGGACTAGCGGGGAGAAATGAGCAGTTCTTC.

J is TRBJ1-3 and V is TRBV6-1; unclear D gene. The CDR3 spans 16 residues. Germline V gene data show CDR1 as MNHNS and CDR2 as SASEGT. V lost 0 bases, J lost 0 bases, and 9 bases lay in between. This CDR3 is CASSEAPGYSGNTIYF. In DNA, the CDR3 is TGTGCCAGCAGTGAAGCCCCGGGATACTCTGGAAACACCATATATTTT.

This rearrangement joins TRBV28 to TRBJ1-2, with D perhaps matching TRBD1 (6 bases). Trimming shortened V by 5 bases and J by 6 bases, and 10 bases separated the two germline ends. Per germline, CDR1 MDHEN and CDR2 SYDVKM. This CDR3 spans 12 amino acids. In DNA, the CDR3 is TGTGCCAGCAGTGGCGGGGGGCATGGCTACACCTTC. Encoded protein: CASSGGGHGYTF.

The chain employs TRBV7-9 and TRBJ2-2, with 7 bases lining up with TRBD2. This CDR3 has 15 residues. Germline V gene sequence: CDR1 SEHNR, CDR2 FQNEAQ (reference sequence). V lost 5 bases, J lost 0 bases, and 3 bases stayed unmatched. CDR3 region: CASSPGTTNTGELFF. CDR3 coding DNA: TGTGCCAGCAGCCCCGGGACTACGAACACCGGGGAGCTGTTTTTT.

V gene TRBV28 combines with J gene TRBJ2-3; D is possibly TRBD1 (5 bases). Germline V gene data show CDR1 as MDHEN and CDR2 as SYDVKM. This CDR3 is built from 17 residues. The V gene lost 6 bases and the J gene lost 0 bases, with 19 bases spanning the gap. The CDR3 sequence is CASSSPAGQTSTDTQYF. CDR3 in DNA: TGTGCCAGCAGCTCCCCTGCAGGGCAAACTAGCACAGATACGCAGTATTTT.

V usage is TRBV19 and J usage is TRBJ1-1; 9 bases are a match to TRBD1. CDR1 is LNHDA and CDR2 is SQIVND in the germline V gene (reference sequence). V dropped 2 bases and J dropped 11; count of bases not matched to a gene: 18. This CDR3 comprises 17 residues. CDR3 coding DNA: TGTGCCAGTAGTATATCCCCATGGACAGGGGCCACCCCAGGGGCTTTCTTT. Protein product: CASSISPWTGATPGAFF.

The chain is built from TRBV3-1 (or the pseudogene TRBV3-2) and TRBJ2-7; 8 nucleotides align to TRBD2. This CDR3 has 16 amino acids. V was pared by 1 base and J by 0 bases, with 5 bases of the junction left unmatched. CDR1 and CDR2 from the germline V gene are LGHDT and YNNKEL (reference sequence). The CDR3 reads CASSQVCGRPSYEQYV. CDR3 bases: TGTGCCAGCAGCCAAGTGTGCGGGAGGCCCTCCTACGAGCAGTACGTC.